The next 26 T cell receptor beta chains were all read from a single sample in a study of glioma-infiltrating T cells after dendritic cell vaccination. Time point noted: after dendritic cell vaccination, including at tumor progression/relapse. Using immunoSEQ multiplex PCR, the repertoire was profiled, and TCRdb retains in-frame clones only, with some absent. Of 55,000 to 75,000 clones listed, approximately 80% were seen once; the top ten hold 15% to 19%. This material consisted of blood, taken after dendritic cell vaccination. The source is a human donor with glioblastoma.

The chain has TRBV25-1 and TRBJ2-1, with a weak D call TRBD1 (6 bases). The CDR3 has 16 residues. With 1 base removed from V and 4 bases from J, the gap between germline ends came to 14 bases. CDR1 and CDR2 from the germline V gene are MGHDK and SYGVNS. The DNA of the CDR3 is TGTGCCAGCAGTGAATTGGGAACAGGGTTGTACAATGAGCAGTTCTTC. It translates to CASSELGTGLYNEQFF.

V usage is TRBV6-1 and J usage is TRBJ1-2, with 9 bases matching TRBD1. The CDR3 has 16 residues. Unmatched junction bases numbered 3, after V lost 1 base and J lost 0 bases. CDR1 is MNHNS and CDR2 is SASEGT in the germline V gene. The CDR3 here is CASSEDRGRPNYGYTF. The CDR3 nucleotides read TGTGCCAGCAGTGAAGACAGGGGGCGGCCTAACTATGGCTACACCTTC.

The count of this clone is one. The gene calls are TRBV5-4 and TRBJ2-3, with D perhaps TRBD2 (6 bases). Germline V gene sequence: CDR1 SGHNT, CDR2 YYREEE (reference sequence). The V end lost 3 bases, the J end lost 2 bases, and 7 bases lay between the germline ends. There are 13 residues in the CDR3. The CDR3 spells CASSWTITDTQYF. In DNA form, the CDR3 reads TGTGCCAGCAGCTGGACTATCACAGATACGCAGTATTTT.

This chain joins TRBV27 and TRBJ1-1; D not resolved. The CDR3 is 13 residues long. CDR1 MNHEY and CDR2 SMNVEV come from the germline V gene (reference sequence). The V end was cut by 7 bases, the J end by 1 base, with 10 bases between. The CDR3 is CASNSRGNTEAFF. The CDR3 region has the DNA TGTGCCAGCAATAGTAGAGGGAACACTGAAGCTTTCTTT.

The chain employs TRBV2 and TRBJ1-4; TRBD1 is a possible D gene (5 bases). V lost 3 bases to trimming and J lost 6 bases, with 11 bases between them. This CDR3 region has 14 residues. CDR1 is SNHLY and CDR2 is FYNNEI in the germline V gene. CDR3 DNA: TGTGCCAGCAGTGACTGGGGCAACGATGAAAAACTGTTTTTT. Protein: CASSDWGNDEKLFF. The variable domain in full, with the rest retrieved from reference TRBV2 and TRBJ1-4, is EPEVTQTPSHQVTQMGQEVILRCVPISNHLYFYWYRQILGQKVEFLVSFYNNEISEKSEIFDDQFSVERPDGSNFTLKIRSTKLEDSAMYFCASSDWGNDEKLFFGSGTQLSVL.

In nucleotides, the CDR3 is TGTGCCAGTAAAGGAGGGAGCAATAGCAATCAGCCCCAGCATTTT. Amino acids: CASKGGSNSNQPQHF. This chain links TRBV19 with TRBJ1-5; D unresolved. CDR1 LNHDA and CDR2 SQIVND come from the germline V gene (reference sequence). This CDR3 has 15 residues. The germline V and J ends were trimmed by 7 bases and 0 bases, with 13 bases remaining between them.

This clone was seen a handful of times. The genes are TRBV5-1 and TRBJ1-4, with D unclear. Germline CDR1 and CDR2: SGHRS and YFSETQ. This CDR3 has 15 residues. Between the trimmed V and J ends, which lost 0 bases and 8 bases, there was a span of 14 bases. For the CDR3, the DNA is TGCGCCAGCAGCTTGGTGGGCCGCCCTCGGGAAAAACTGTTTTTT. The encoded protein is CASSLVGRPREKLFF.

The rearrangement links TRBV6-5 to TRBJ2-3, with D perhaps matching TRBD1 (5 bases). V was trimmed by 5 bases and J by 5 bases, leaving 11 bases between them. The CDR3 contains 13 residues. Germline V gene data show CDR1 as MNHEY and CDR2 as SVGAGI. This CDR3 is CASSPGYGDTQYF. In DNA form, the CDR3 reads TGTGCCAGCAGTCCAGGGTATGGAGATACGCAGTATTTT.

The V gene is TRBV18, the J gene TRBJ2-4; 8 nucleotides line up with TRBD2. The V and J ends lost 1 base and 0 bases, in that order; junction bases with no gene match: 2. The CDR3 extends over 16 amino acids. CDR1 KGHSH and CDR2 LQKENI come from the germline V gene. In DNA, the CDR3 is TGTGCCAGCTCACCACTTGCGGGGGGAGCCAAAAACATTCAGTACTTC. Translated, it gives CASSPLAGGAKNIQYF.

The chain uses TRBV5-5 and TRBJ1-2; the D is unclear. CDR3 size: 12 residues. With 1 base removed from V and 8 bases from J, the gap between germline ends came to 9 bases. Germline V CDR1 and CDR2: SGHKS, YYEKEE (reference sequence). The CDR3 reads CASSLSTRGYTF. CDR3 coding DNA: TGTGCCAGCAGCTTGTCCACTCGGGGCTACACCTTC.

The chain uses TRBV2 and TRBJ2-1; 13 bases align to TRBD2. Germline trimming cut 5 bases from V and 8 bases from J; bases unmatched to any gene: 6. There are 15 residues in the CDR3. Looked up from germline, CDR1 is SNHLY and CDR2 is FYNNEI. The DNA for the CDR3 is TGTGCCAGCAGTACTAGCGGGGGGGCCCACCATGAGCAGTTCTTC. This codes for CASSTSGGAHHEQFF.

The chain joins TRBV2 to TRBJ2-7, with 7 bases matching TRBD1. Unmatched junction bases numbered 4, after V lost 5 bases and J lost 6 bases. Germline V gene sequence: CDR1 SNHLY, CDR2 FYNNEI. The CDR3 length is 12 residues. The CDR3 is CASSKTGTEQYF. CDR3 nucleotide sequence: TGTGCCAGCAGTAAGACAGGGACCGAGCAGTACTTC.

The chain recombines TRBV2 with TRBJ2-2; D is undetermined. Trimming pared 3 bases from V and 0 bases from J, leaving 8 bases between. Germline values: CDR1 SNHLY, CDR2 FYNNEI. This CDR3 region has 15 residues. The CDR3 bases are TGTGCCAGCAGTGAGGGCATCGCGAACACCGGGGAGCTGTTTTTT. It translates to CASSEGIANTGELFF. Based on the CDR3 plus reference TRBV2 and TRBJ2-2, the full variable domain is EPEVTQTPSHQVTQMGQEVILRCVPISNHLYFYWYRQILGQKVEFLVSFYNNEISEKSEIFDDQFSVERPDGSNFTLKIRSTKLEDSAMYFCASSEGIANTGELFFGEGSRLTVL.

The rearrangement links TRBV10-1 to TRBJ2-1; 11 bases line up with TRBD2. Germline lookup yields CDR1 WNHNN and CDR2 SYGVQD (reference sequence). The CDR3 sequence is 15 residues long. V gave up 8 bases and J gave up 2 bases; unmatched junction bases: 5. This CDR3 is CASSLAGGTYNEQFF. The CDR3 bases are TGCGCCAGCTCGCTAGCGGGGGGAACCTACAATGAGCAGTTCTTC.

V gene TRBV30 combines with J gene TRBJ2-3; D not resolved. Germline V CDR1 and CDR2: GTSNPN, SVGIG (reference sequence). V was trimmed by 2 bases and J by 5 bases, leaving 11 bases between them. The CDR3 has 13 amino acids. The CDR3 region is CAWSTSIGDTQYF. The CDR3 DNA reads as TGTGCCTGGAGTACCTCAATCGGAGATACGCAGTATTTT.

CDR3: CASSLAGPSNQPQHF. The CDR3 DNA reads as TGTGCCAGCAGCTTAGCGGGCCCGAGCAATCAGCCCCAGCATTTT. This sequence joins TRBV7-2 and TRBJ1-5; D gene ambiguous. V lost 0 bases and J 1 base, leaving 7 bases between the germline ends. The V gene's germline CDR1 is SGHTA and CDR2 FQGNSA. The CDR3 spans 15 residues. The variable domain in full, with the rest retrieved from reference TRBV7-2 and TRBJ1-5, is GAGVSQSPSNKVTEKGKDVELRCDPISGHTALYWYRQSLGQGLEFLIYFQGNSAPDKSGLPSDRFSAERTGGSVSTLTIQRTQQEDSAVYLCASSLAGPSNQPQHFGDGTRLSIL.

The DNA for the CDR3 is TGTGCCAGCAGCTTAATCAGGTCAGGCTCTGGAAACACCATATATTTT. Residues: CASSLIRSGSGNTIYF. The chain carries TRBV7-2 and TRBJ1-3; no definite D call. The V gene's germline CDR1 is SGHTA and CDR2 FQGNSA. The CDR3 has 16 residues. The ends were cut back, 2 bases at V and 0 bases at J, with 11 bases in the middle.

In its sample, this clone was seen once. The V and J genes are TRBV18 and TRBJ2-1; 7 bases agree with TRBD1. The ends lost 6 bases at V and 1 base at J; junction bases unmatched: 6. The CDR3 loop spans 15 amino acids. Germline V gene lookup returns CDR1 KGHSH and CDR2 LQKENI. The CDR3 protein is CASSPRGQSYNEQFF. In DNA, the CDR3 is TGTGCCAGCTCCCCTAGGGGACAGTCCTACAATGAGCAGTTCTTC.

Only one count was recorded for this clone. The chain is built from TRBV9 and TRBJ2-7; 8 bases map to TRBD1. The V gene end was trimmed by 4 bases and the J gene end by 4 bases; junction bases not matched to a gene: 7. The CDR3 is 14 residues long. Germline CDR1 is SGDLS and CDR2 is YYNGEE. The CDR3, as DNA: TGTGCCAGCAGCCCCCCGGACAGGGCGTACGAGCAGTACTTC. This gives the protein CASSPPDRAYEQYF. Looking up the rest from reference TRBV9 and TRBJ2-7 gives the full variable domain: DSGVTQTPKHLITATGQRVTLRCSPRSGDLSVYWYQQSLDQGLQFLIQYYNGEERAKGNILERFSAQQFPDLHSELNLSSLELGDSALYFCASSPPDRAYEQYFGPGTRLTVT.

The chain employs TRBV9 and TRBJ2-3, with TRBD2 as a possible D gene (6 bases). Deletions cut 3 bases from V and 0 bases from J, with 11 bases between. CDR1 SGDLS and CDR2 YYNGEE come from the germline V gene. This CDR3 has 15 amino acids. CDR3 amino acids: CASSARLGSTDTQYF. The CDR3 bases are TGTGCCAGCAGCGCCCGACTAGGGAGCACAGATACGCAGTATTTT.

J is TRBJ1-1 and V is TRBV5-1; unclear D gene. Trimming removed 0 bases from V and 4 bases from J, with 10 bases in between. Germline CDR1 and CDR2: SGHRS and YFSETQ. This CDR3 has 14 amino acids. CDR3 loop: CASSLDPGSTEAFF. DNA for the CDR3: TGCGCCAGCAGCTTGGATCCCGGGTCCACTGAAGCTTTCTTT.

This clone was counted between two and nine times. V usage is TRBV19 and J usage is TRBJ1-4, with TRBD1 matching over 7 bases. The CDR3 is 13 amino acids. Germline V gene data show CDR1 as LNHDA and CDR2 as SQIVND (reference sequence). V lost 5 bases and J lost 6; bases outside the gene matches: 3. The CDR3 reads CASSDREDEKLFF. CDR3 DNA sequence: TGTGCCAGTAGTGACAGGGAGGATGAAAAACTGTTTTTT.

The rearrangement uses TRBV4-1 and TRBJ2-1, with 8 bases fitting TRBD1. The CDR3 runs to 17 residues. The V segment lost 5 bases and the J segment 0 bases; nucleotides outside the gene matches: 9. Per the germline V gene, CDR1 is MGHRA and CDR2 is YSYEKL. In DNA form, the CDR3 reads TGCGCCAGCAGCGAAAGAGGACAGGGTAGCTCCTACAATGAGCAGTTCTTC. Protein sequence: CASSERGQGSSYNEQFF.

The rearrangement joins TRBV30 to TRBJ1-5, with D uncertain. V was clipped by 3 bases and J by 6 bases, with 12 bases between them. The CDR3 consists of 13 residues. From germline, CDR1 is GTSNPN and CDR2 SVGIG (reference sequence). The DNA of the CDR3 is TGTGCCTGGAGCCTTGTAGATGGTCAGCCCCAGCATTTT. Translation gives CAWSLVDGQPQHF. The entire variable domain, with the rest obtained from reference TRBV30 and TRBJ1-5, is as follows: SQTIHQWPATLVQPVGSPLSLECTVEGTSNPNLYWYRQAAGRGLQLLFYSVGIGQISSEVPQNLSASRPQDRQFILSSKKLLLSDSGFYLCAWSLVDGQPQHFGDGTRLSIL.

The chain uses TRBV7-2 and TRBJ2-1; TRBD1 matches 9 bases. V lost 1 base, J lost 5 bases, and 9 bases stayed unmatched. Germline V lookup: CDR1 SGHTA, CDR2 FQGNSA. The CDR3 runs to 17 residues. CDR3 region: CASSLVTGGGINNEQFF. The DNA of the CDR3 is TGTGCCAGCAGCTTAGTTACAGGGGGCGGAATTAACAATGAGCAGTTCTTC.

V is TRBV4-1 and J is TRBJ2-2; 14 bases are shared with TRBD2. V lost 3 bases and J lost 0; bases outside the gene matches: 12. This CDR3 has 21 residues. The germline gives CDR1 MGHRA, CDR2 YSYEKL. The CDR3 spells CASSQFIPGLAGVANTGELFF. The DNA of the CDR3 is TGCGCCAGCAGCCAGTTCATACCGGGACTAGCGGGGGTCGCGAACACCGGGGAGCTGTTTTTT.